The sequence of this T cell receptor beta chain was determined in a study of PD-L1 blockade in urothelial cancer. Overall study: Blood underwent analysis 3 weeks (second dose) and 6 weeks after treatment began.

Time point of the sample: peripheral blood 6 weeks after treatment start. This clone has only a few counts. This CDR3 contains 14 residues. V was trimmed by 11 bases and J by 2 bases, leaving 19 bases between them. Germline CDR1 reads SGHAT; CDR2 reads FQNNGV. Some clones are missing from TCRdb's copy, which holds only in-frame ones; the method was immunoSEQ multiplex PCR. Of about 110,000 clones in the sample, around 90% are singletons; the top ten hold approximately 3.8%. The TCR originated in a man in his sixties with urothelial cancer. This sequence joins TRBV11-2 and TRBJ2-7; D might be TRBD1 (6 bases). The sequencing used PBMCs, collected around atezolizumab (anti-PD-L1) treatment. DNA of the CDR3: TGTGCCGCAGGGGTGAGGGGACAACCCTACGAGCAGTACTTC. Translation gives CAAGVRGQPYEQYF.